Listed below are T cell receptor beta chains from one sample, sequenced in a study of CD8+ T cells in alopecia areata. Profiled with immunoSEQ multiplex PCR; TCRdb holds only in-frame clones, not every one. Among under 350,000 clones listed, more than 45% were seen once. The specimen comprised CD4+ T cells sorted from blood, sampled at week 24, from a patient treated with tofacitinib. The receptors come from a human donor with alopecia areata. The CDR3 runs from the conserved cysteine through the conserved F or W. D genes are given only for firm matches. Some rows have no size entry. The others give once, few or many, or a class for an expanded clone.

V: TRBV29-1
size: NA
D: TRBD1
J: TRBJ2-1
DNA: TGCAGCGGCCGACAGGGGCCGCAAATGGGTGAGCAGTTCTTC
CDR3: CSGRQGPQMGEQFF

V: TRBV5-1
size: NA
D: NA
J: TRBJ2-3
DNA: TGCGCCAGCAGCTCAACGCCTAGCACAGATACGCAGTATTTT
CDR3: CASSSTPSTDTQYF

V: TRBV14
size: few
D: TRBD2
J: TRBJ2-3
DNA: TGTGCCAGCAGCCCCTTTACTGGCGGGGGGGCCGTGGATACGCAGTATTTT
CDR3: CASSPFTGGGAVDTQYF

V: TRBV29-1
size: NA
D: NA
J: TRBJ2-2
DNA: TGCAGCGTGACAGGTTCCAACACCGGGGAGCTGTTTTTT
CDR3: CSVTGSNTGELFF

V: TRBV15
size: NA
D: NA
J: TRBJ1-5
DNA: TGTGCCACCAGCAGAGGGGAGACCTTTAATCAGCCCCAGCATTTT
CDR3: CATSRGETFNQPQHF

V: TRBV25-1
size: NA
D: NA
J: TRBJ2-7
DNA: TGTGCCAGCAGTGACCAATGGACCGGGGAGCAGTACTTC
CDR3: CASSDQWTGEQYF

V: TRBV6-6
size: few
D: NA
J: TRBJ2-1
DNA: TGTGCCAGCAGCGTCCAGAGGGATGAGCAGTTCTTC
CDR3: CASSVQRDEQFF

V: TRBV30
size: few
D: TRBD1
J: TRBJ2-7
DNA: TGTGCCTGGAGTGGACAGGGCGGGCAGTACTTC
CDR3: CAWSGQGGQYF

V: TRBV19
size: NA
D: TRBD1
J: TRBJ2-6
DNA: TGTGCCAGTAGTCCTAGGACAGGGGCTATAGGGGCCAACGTCCTGACTTTC
CDR3: CASSPRTGAIGANVLTF

V: TRBV10-3
size: NA
D: TRBD1
J: TRBJ1-1
DNA: TGTGCCATCAGTGAGTCGGAGCGTCAGGGGGCTGAAACTGAAGCTTTCTTT
CDR3: CAISESERQGAETEAFF

V: TRBV11-2
size: NA
D: TRBD1
J: TRBJ1-2
DNA: TGTGCCAGCAGCCCCCGCACAGGGGTTGGCTACACCTTC
CDR3: CASSPRTGVGYTF

V: TRBV27
size: NA
D: NA
J: TRBJ1-1
DNA: TGTGCCAGCAGTTTATATGCAGGTACGAACACTGAAGCTTTCTTT
CDR3: CASSLYAGTNTEAFF

V: TRBV2
size: few
D: NA
J: TRBJ2-5
DNA: TGTGCCAGCAGCGACATTTCAGAGGGGGAGACCCAGTACTTC
CDR3: CASSDISEGETQYF

V: TRBV7-9
size: NA
D: TRBD2
J: TRBJ2-3
DNA: TGTGCCAGCAGCTTAGCGCTAGCGGGGAGAGATACGCAGTATTTT
CDR3: CASSLALAGRDTQYF

V: TRBV6-6
size: once
D: NA
J: TRBJ2-7
DNA: TGTGCCACGTCACGGGGCAGGGAGTACGAGCAGTACTTC
CDR3: CATSRGREYEQYF

V: TRBV7-3
size: NA
D: NA
J: TRBJ2-5
DNA: TGTGCCAGCAGCTCCCTGGACATAAAAGAGACCCAGTACTTC
CDR3: CASSSLDIKETQYF

V: TRBV29-1
size: NA
D: TRBD1
J: TRBJ2-7
DNA: TGCAGCGCTATTCCGGGACAGGGATGGGGCGAGCAGTACTTC
CDR3: CSAIPGQGWGEQYF

V: TRBV5-6
size: NA
D: TRBD1
J: TRBJ1-6
DNA: TGTGCCAGCAGCTACCCGGGACAGCTAAATTCACCCCTCCACTTT
CDR3: CASSYPGQLNSPLHF

V: TRBV7-8
size: NA
D: NA
J: TRBJ1-5
DNA: TGTGCCAGCAGCACTGACACTCAGCCCCAGCATTTT
CDR3: CASSTDTQPQHF

V: TRBV29-1
size: NA
D: NA
J: TRBJ1-3
DNA: TGCAGCTCAATCGCTAGCTCTGGAAACACCATATATTTT
CDR3: CSSIASSGNTIYF

V: TRBV6-5
size: NA
D: NA
J: TRBJ2-7
DNA: TGTGCCAGCAGTTACTCAGAGAATACCTACGAGCAGTACTTC
CDR3: CASSYSENTYEQYF

V: TRBV28
size: NA
D: NA
J: TRBJ2-7
DNA: TGTGCCAGCAGTCCATTTTACGAGCAGTACTTC
CDR3: CASSPFYEQYF

V: TRBV4-1
size: NA
D: NA
J: TRBJ2-7
DNA: TGCGCCAGCAGCCAAGAAGCCAAGGCCTACGAGCAGTACTTC
CDR3: CASSQEAKAYEQYF

V: TRBV4-1
size: NA
D: TRBD1
J: TRBJ1-6
DNA: TGCGCCAGCAGCCTAAAACCGGGACAGGGGAAGAATTCACCCCTCCACTTT
CDR3: CASSLKPGQGKNSPLHF

V: TRBV29-1
size: few
D: NA
J: TRBJ2-5
DNA: TGCAGCGTGGACCTCGGGGAGACCCAGTACTTC
CDR3: CSVDLGETQYF

V: TRBV27
size: NA
D: TRBD1
J: TRBJ1-6
DNA: TGTGCCAGCAGTCTCTCGGGACAGGGGTCACCCCTCCACTTT
CDR3: CASSLSGQGSPLHF

V: TRBV18
size: few
D: NA
J: TRBJ1-1
DNA: TGTGCCAGCTCACCGGACACCGTGAACACTGAAGCTTTCTTT
CDR3: CASSPDTVNTEAFF

V: TRBV18
size: NA
D: NA
J: TRBJ1-4
DNA: TGTGCCAGCTCACCCTCCGTGGGGGCTAATGAAAAACTGTTTTTT
CDR3: CASSPSVGANEKLFF

V: TRBV28
size: few
D: NA
J: TRBJ2-5
DNA: TGTGCCAGCAGTGCCCCCCATCAAGAGACCCAGTACTTC
CDR3: CASSAPHQETQYF

V: TRBV2
size: NA
D: NA
J: TRBJ1-6
DNA: TGTGCCAGCAGTGGGTCTCTTTCGTTACCCCTCCACTTT
CDR3: CASSGSLSLPLHF

V: TRBV4-3
size: NA
D: TRBD1
J: TRBJ1-2
DNA: TGCGCCAGCAGCCCGGACAGGGGGTCGGTCTATGGCTACACCTTC
CDR3: CASSPDRGSVYGYTF

V: TRBV30
size: NA
D: NA
J: TRBJ2-3
DNA: TGTGCCTGGGGGAGGAGTGGGGATACGCAGTATTTT
CDR3: CAWGRSGDTQYF

V: TRBV7-3
size: NA
D: TRBD1
J: TRBJ1-6
DNA: TGTGCCAGCAGCTGGACAGGCGTTGGGAATTCACCCCTCCACTTT
CDR3: CASSWTGVGNSPLHF

V: TRBV30
size: NA
D: NA
J: TRBJ2-3
DNA: TGTGCCTGGAGTGTAGGGGGAGATACGCAGTATTTT
CDR3: CAWSVGGDTQYF

V: TRBV5-1
size: NA
D: NA
J: TRBJ2-5
DNA: TGCGCCAGCAGCTTGGATGGGGGCCAAGAGACCCAGTACTTC
CDR3: CASSLDGGQETQYF

V: TRBV18
size: NA
D: TRBD2
J: TRBJ2-7
DNA: TGTGCCAGCTCACGCGAGACTAGCGGGGGGCTCTACGAGCAGTACTTC
CDR3: CASSRETSGGLYEQYF

V: TRBV30
size: NA
D: TRBD2
J: TRBJ2-2
DNA: TGTGCCATCGGACTAGCGCGAATACGAGGGGCCGGGGAGCTGTTTTTT
CDR3: CAIGLARIRGAGELFF

V: TRBV2
size: few
D: TRBD1
J: TRBJ1-5
DNA: TGTGCCAGCAGTGCCGACAGGGGCAATCAGCCCCAGCATTTT
CDR3: CASSADRGNQPQHF

V: TRBV7-2
size: few
D: NA
J: TRBJ2-3
DNA: TGTGCCAGCAGCTCCCTGGTAAACACAGATACGCAGTATTTT
CDR3: CASSSLVNTDTQYF

V: TRBV2
size: once
D: TRBD2
J: TRBJ2-3
DNA: TGTGCCAGCACTATACTAGCGGGGCGCACAGATACGCAGTATTTT
CDR3: CASTILAGRTDTQYF

V: TRBV6-5
size: NA
D: NA
J: TRBJ2-7
DNA: TGTGCCAGCAGTTCCACGAGTCCCTACGAGCAGTACTTC
CDR3: CASSSTSPYEQYF

V: TRBV5-1
size: once
D: NA
J: TRBJ1-5
DNA: TGCGCCAGCAGCTCGACAGGAGGGGTCGATCAGCCCCAGCATTTT
CDR3: CASSSTGGVDQPQHF

V: TRBV25-1
size: few
D: TRBD1
J: TRBJ2-7
DNA: TGTGCCAGCAGAACGGGGACAGGTAACTCCTACGAGCAGTACTTC
CDR3: CASRTGTGNSYEQYF

V: TRBV9
size: NA
D: NA
J: TRBJ1-2
DNA: TGTGCCAGCAGCGTGGGAGATTTGGATCCTGGCTACACCTTC
CDR3: CASSVGDLDPGYTF

V: TRBV30
size: NA
D: NA
J: TRBJ1-1
DNA: TGTGCCTGGAGCTGGGTGGGGAACACTGAAGCTTTCTTT
CDR3: CAWSWVGNTEAFF

V: TRBV15
size: NA
D: TRBD1
J: TRBJ1-2
DNA: TGTGCCACCCATGACAGGGCCGTTGTTGGCTACACCTTC
CDR3: CATHDRAVVGYTF

V: TRBV30
size: few
D: TRBD1
J: TRBJ1-2
DNA: TGTGCCTGGAGTGTACTCCCCGGGACAGCAGATGGCTACACCTTC
CDR3: CAWSVLPGTADGYTF

V: TRBV7-2
size: NA
D: NA
J: TRBJ1-2
DNA: TGTGCCAGCAGCCCGAGGGAGACAGCTATATATGGCTACACCTTC
CDR3: CASSPRETAIYGYTF

V: TRBV13
size: NA
D: NA
J: TRBJ2-5
DNA: TGTGCCAGCAGCTTAAGCGGGCTCTGGACCCAGTACTTC
CDR3: CASSLSGLWTQYF

V: TRBV19
size: NA
D: NA
J: TRBJ2-6
DNA: TGTGCCAGTAGCCACGTTTTACCCGGGGCCAACGTCCTGACTTTC
CDR3: CASSHVLPGANVLTF

V: TRBV7-2
size: NA
D: TRBD2
J: TRBJ2-5
DNA: TGTGCCAGCAGCCAAGGACTTCGGGGGGGCAGTCTCAGGGAGACCCAGTACTTC
CDR3: CASSQGLRGGSLRETQYF

V: TRBV18
size: few
D: NA
J: TRBJ2-7
DNA: TGTGCCAGCTCACCCGGGGTTAGCTCCTACGAGCAGTACTTC
CDR3: CASSPGVSSYEQYF

V: TRBV10-3
size: NA
D: TRBD2
J: TRBJ2-3
DNA: TGTGCCATCAGTGAGTCCAGCGGGGGTCGCACAGATACGCAGTATTTT
CDR3: CAISESSGGRTDTQYF

V: TRBV7-2
size: few
D: TRBD2
J: TRBJ2-4
DNA: TGTGCCAGCAGCTTACCCCCGACTAGCGGGGGGGCTAGTAACATTCAGTACTTC
CDR3: CASSLPPTSGGASNIQYF

V: TRBV5-1
size: NA
D: NA
J: TRBJ2-3
DNA: TGCGCCAGCAGCTTGATCGGCAGGGGGGCACACACAGATACGCAGTATTTT
CDR3: CASSLIGRGAHTDTQYF

V: TRBV19
size: NA
D: TRBD1
J: TRBJ2-7
DNA: TGTGCCAGTAGTTTCGGACAGGGCTCCTACGAGCAGTACTTC
CDR3: CASSFGQGSYEQYF

V: TRBV5-1
size: NA
D: TRBD2
J: TRBJ2-3
DNA: TGCGCCAGCAGCACCCGACTAGCGGGGGCGAGCACAGATACGCAGTATTTT
CDR3: CASSTRLAGASTDTQYF

V: TRBV20-1
size: NA
D: NA
J: TRBJ1-1
DNA: TGCAGTGCTTTAGACAGGGAAGCTTTCTTT
CDR3: CSALDREAFF